A selection of T cell receptor beta chains follows, all from one sample in a study of blood T cell repertoires in COVID-19. Measured with immunoSEQ multiplex PCR; TCRdb has only the in-frame clones, and not every one. The data hold about 120,000 clones, with approximately 87% observed a single time. Sequences were obtained from peripheral blood. These receptors were obtained from a man aged 25-45 years with acute or convalescent COVID-19. Both conserved end residues are part of each CDR3.

v_gene,j_gene,CDR3aa
TRBV19,TRBJ1-5,CASNHRDIVRPQHF
TRBV19,TRBJ2-3,CASSPRQITDTQYF
TRBV6-5,TRBJ1-6,CGTGSTDNSPLHF
TRBV5-1,TRBJ1-2,CASSPTATDRVVRGYTF
TRBV28,TRBJ1-2,CASTGANYGYTF
TRBV18,TRBJ2-5,CASSLRQGLETQYF
TRBV6-2/TRBV6-3,TRBJ1-6,CASSYVGGTYNSPLHF
TRBV19,TRBJ1-5,CASSITVQGNQPQHF
TRBV2,TRBJ2-2,CARGGRQGAGGELFF
TRBV4-2,TRBJ2-2,CASSRQGLTNTGELFF
TRBV7-9,TRBJ2-5,CASSSTSGLGETQYF
TRBV5-6,TRBJ2-6,CASSLPTGIVTGANVLTF
TRBV10-3,TRBJ1-2,CAISESIGVRYGYTF
TRBV4-2,TRBJ2-6,CASSQVQGSGANVLTF
TRBV30,TRBJ1-5,CAWSGGQGGQPQHF
TRBV6-2/TRBV6-3,TRBJ1-2,CASSSKPVPRGYGYTF
TRBV4-2,TRBJ1-2,CASSQRTGSGYTF
TRBV27,TRBJ1-6,CASSISPTGWNSPLHF
TRBV6-1,TRBJ2-7,CASSDNEQYF
TRBV11-3,TRBJ2-3,CASSPGISGRTDTQYF